This T cell receptor beta chain was captured in a study of radiotherapy plus CTLA-4 blockade in lung cancer (dated by TCRdb to between 2018 and 2020). For context, the study as a whole: Objective responses occurred in roughly 19% of enrolled patients, and 30% to 35% achieved disease control. Summary of the overall study and its limitations: The strongest predictors of response were reported to be early dynamic shifts in blood T cell clones along with a rise in serum interferon-beta following radiation. After treatment with radiotherapy and ipilimumab, TCR clones that came from tumors expanded in the peripheral blood.

As to this clone: Which antigen it targets is not known. Base qualities were left out, and no much larger clone turns up one base away.

Library preparation was by the immunoSEQ multiplex PCR assay. TCRdb's version of the immuneACCESS table is confined to in-frame rearrangements and falls short of the full clone set. An unresolved V gene accounts for under half of the shortfall where checked; the remainder is of unknown origin. Across this sample there are approximately 40,000 clones, with approximately 77% seen only once. Approximately 2.4% of the sample lies in the top ten. The germline V gene encodes CDR1 MNHEY and CDR2 SVGAGI. V loses 5 bases, J loses 8 bases, and the germline ends lie 12 bases apart. Inclusive of the bounding cysteine and phenylalanine, the CDR3 is 13 residues long. Just CDR3 DNA is preserved here, 39 bases in frame from base 1. The study tested focal radiation therapy combined with CTLA-4 blockade (ipilimumab) in patients with chemo-refractory metastatic non-small-cell lung cancer.

The material was peripheral blood, obtained from a patient treated with radiotherapy plus ipilimumab. This sequence was found in a human donor with non-small cell lung cancer whose response to radiotherapy plus ipilimumab could not be evaluated. The rearranged segments are TRBV6-5 and TRBJ1-4; no D gene call is confident. The CDR3 corresponds to CASSGFSGEKLFF. The bases read TGTGCCAGCAGTGGCTTTTCGGGGGAAAAACTGTTTTTT.